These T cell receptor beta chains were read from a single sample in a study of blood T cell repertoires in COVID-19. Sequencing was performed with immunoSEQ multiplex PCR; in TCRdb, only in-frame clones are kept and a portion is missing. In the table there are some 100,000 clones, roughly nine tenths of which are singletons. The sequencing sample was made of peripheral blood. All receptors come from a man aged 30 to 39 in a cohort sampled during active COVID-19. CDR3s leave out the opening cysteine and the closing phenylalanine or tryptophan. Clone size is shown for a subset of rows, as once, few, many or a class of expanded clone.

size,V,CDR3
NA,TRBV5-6,ASSWGGSETQY
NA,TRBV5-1,ASQRDFGLNSPLH
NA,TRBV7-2,ASSLDQGSTDTQY
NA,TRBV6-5,ASDRGQGSYNEQF
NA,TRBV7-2,ASSLVEGADTQY
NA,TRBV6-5,ASSYVGGDYGYT
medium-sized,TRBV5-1,ASSSGTFKGYGYT
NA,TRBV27,ASSLSFQASVYEQY
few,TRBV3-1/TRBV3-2,ASSQFDRLYSGNTIY
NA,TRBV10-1,ASSEPGLTSGGLTDTQY
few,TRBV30,AWSSPPRLAVTYEQY
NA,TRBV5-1,ASSHNLAGPNNYGYT
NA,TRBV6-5,ASSYTGSYEQY
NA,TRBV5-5,ASSLHRGNEQF
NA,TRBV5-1,ASSLDIAGYTDTQY
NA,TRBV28,ASTKGQVSDEAF
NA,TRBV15,ATSTSGGASDTQY
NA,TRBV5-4,ASSSGLAGGPAGELF
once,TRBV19,ASSIQGAGGYGYT
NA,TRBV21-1,ASSKPLPGHNQPQH
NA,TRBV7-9,ASSLDLAGGPNNEQF
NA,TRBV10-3,ATTGQGSSYEQY
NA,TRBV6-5,ASIGQGNIQY
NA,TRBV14,ASSQRTRDTEAF
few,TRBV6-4,ASSEASGTGNNEQF
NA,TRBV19,ASSTSGQGGNYGYT
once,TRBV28,ASSLVEGANWDSNYGYT
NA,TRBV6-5,ASSYSSQAEAF
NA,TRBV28,ASSVAGGRNIQY
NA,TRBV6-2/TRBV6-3,ASSYSKGAPHQPQH
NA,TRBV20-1,SPGQSPEAF
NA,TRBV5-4,ASSFGTHLS
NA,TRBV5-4,ASRPGQGTMNTEAF
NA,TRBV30,AWSSGHYTGELF
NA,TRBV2,ASSYLTGGRQETQY
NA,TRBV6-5,ASSYGFQGGYEQY
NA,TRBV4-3,ASSQVGGGFRGYT
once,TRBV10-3,AIYSGGTYNEQF
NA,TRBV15,ATSRDPGTDTQY
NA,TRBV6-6,ASSGRGRDGYT
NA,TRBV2,ASSAWDRGRGYT
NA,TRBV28,AAGGNQETQY
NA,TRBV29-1,SVELGPAQETQY
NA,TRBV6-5,ASSYSTGGAGYGYT